The 17 T cell receptor beta chains below were found in one sample sequenced in a study of T-cell reconstitution after alpha-beta-depleted transplantation in children. Unique molecular identifiers featured in how the TCRbeta library was prepared. TCRdb itself ran the PCR reads through MiXCR, one entry per CDR3 protein. The top ten clones hold less than 20% of a sample with around 90,000 distinct CDR3 sequences, around a sixth of them seen once. Sequenced material: PBMCs, mostly from graft donor cells, taken 180 days after TCRalphabeta/CD19-depleted stem cell transplant. Receptors were obtained from a male patient between 2 and 10 years old who had a stem cell transplant for acute lymphoblastic leukemia, so the T cells may come from the graft donor.

This clonotype was seen a few times. V is TRBV4-1 and J is TRBJ1-1; D ambiguous. The germline V gene has CDR1 MGHRA and CDR2 YSYEKL. The V gene lost 4 bases and the J gene lost 0 bases, with 24 bases spanning the gap. The length of the CDR3 is 19 residues. CDR3 residues: CASSPRRSEWGTMNTEAFF. The CDR3, as DNA: TGCGCCAGCAGCCCGCGGCGGTCGGAGTGGGGAACCATGAACACTGAAGCTTTCTTT.

The V call is TRBV18, the J call TRBJ2-7; D call uncertain. Between the trimmed V and J ends, which lost 5 bases and 2 bases, there was a span of 10 bases. In germline, CDR1 is KGHSH, CDR2 LQKENI. The CDR3 consists of 13 residues. The CDR3 DNA reads TGTGCCAGCTCAATTGGCAGAGCCTACGAGCAGTACTTC. Its translation: CASSIGRAYEQYF. Supplemented by reference TRBV18 and TRBJ2-7, the full variable domain reads NAGVMQNPRHLVRRRGQEARLRCSPMKGHSHVYWYRQLPEEGLKFMVYLQKENIIDESGMPKERFSAEFPKEGPSILRIQQVVRGDSAAYFCASSIGRAYEQYFGPGTRLTVT.

V gene TRBV24-1 combines with J gene TRBJ2-1; D is unresolved. V lost 2 bases, J lost 6 bases, and 4 bases lay in between. The CDR3 contains 12 residues. The germline V gene encodes CDR1 KGHDR and CDR2 SFDVKD. CDR3 coding DNA: TGTGCCACCAGTGATTACGTCAATGAGCAGTTCTTC. It encodes CATSDYVNEQFF.

This chain links TRBV18 with TRBJ1-4; D is unresolved. Deletions cut 3 bases from V and 2 bases from J, with 7 bases between. The CDR3 is 14 amino acids. Germline CDR1 is KGHSH and CDR2 is LQKENI. DNA for the CDR3: TGTGCCAGCTCACCGACTGCGACTAATGAAAAACTGTTTTTT. Its translation is CASSPTATNEKLFF.

This clonotype was seen a few times. The rearrangement uses TRBV3-1 and TRBJ2-1; 8 positions agree with TRBD1. There are 11 residues in the CDR3. The J segment lost 10 bases and the V segment lost 4 bases, leaving 0 bases of the junction unmatched. CDR1 is LGHDT and CDR2 is YNNKEL in the germline V gene (reference sequence). CDR3 residues: CASSRDREQFF. CDR3 in DNA: TGTGCCAGCAGCCGGGACAGGGAGCAGTTCTTC.

This clonotype was observed at least ten times. CDR3 nucleotides: TGCGCCAGCAGCTTGGAACAGAGCTACGAGCAGTACTTC. Translating gives CASSLEQSYEQYF. V gene TRBV5-1 combines with J gene TRBJ2-7; D remains ambiguous. This CDR3 contains 13 residues. Germline lookup yields CDR1 SGHRS and CDR2 YFSETQ. The V end was cut by 0 bases, the J end by 3 bases, with 7 bases between.

The chain recombines TRBV7-6 with TRBJ1-1; D is ambiguous. Germline CDR1 reads SGHVS; CDR2 reads FNYEAQ. The CDR3 runs 13 residues. Trimming shortened V by 4 bases and J by 1 base, and 7 bases separated the two germline ends. This chain's CDR3 is CASSSLANTEAFF. CDR3 nucleotides: TGTGCCAGCAGCTCCCTGGCGAACACTGAAGCTTTCTTT.

The chain is built from TRBV11-2 and TRBJ2-7; TRBD1 matches at 9 bases. The CDR3 is 14 residues long. V was pared by 5 bases and J by 9 bases, with 11 bases of the junction left unmatched. Per the germline V gene, CDR1 is SGHAT and CDR2 is FQNNGV. CDR3 nucleotide sequence: TGTGCCAGCAGCCCCTACAGGGGGCGTATGGTGCAGTACTTC. Translation: CASSPYRGRMVQYF.

This clonotype has only a few counts. This rearrangement joins TRBV29-1 to TRBJ1-1; possibly TRBD1 for D (6 bases). The germline gives CDR1 SQVTM, CDR2 ANQGSEA. The CDR3 consists of 15 residues. In DNA, the CDR3 is TGCAGTGCTCGGGCCCCCGGGACAAAAAACACTGAAGCTTTCTTT. Translation gives CSARAPGTKNTEAFF. The whole variable domain, remainder taken from reference TRBV29-1 and TRBJ1-1, is SAVISQKPSRDICQRGTSLTIQCQVDSQVTMMFWYRQQPGQSLTLIATANQGSEATYESGFVIDKFPISRPNLTFSTLTVSNMSPEDSSIYLCSARAPGTKNTEAFFGQGTRLTVV.

The chain joins TRBV15 to TRBJ2-2; D is unresolved. Germline CDR1 is LNHNV and CDR2 is YYDKDF (reference sequence). V shed 1 base and J shed 1 base, with 7 bases lying between them. This CDR3 is built from 15 residues. The CDR3 is CATSRGSGNTGELFF. The DNA of the CDR3 is TGTGCCACCAGCAGAGGTTCCGGGAACACCGGGGAGCTGTTTTTT.

This clonotype was picked up a small number of times. The V and J genes are TRBV24-1 and TRBJ2-3; the D is unclear. V was shortened by 7 bases and J by 0 bases, with 10 bases between the two germline ends. Germline V lookup: CDR1 KGHDR, CDR2 SFDVKD. This CDR3 is 14 amino acids long. CDR3 nucleotide sequence: TGTGCCACCAGCTCCCCTGCTAGCACAGATACGCAGTATTTT. This sequence encodes CATSSPASTDTQYF.

This clonotype has more than one count but fewer than ten. This sequence joins TRBV20-1 and TRBJ2-7; 13 bases map to TRBD2. Per germline, CDR1 DFQATT and CDR2 SNEGSKA (reference sequence). J was trimmed by 2 bases and V by 8 bases; bases with no gene match: 3. This CDR3 has 13 amino acids. The chain's CDR3 is CSSGLAGAYEQYF. The CDR3 DNA reads as TGCAGTTCCGGACTAGCGGGAGCCTACGAGCAGTACTTC.

This clonotype was picked up many times. The V call is TRBV20-1, the J call TRBJ2-3, with 11 bases fitting TRBD2. With 1 base clipped from V and 3 bases from J, the junction kept 0 bases outside the gene matches. Germline values: CDR1 DFQATT, CDR2 SNEGSKA (reference sequence). The CDR3 covers 14 residues. In DNA form, the CDR3 reads TGCAGTGCTAGAGCTAGCGGGGGGACAGATACGCAGTATTTT. Amino acids: CSARASGGTDTQYF.

This clonotype was seen a few times. V and J are TRBV7-2 and TRBJ1-2, with D maybe TRBD1 (6 bases). V dropped 1 base and J dropped 3 bases, with 9 bases sitting between them. The CDR3 has 14 amino acids. CDR1 and CDR2 (germline): SGHTA, FQGNSA. The CDR3 is CASSLEGTHYGYTF. For the CDR3, the DNA is TGTGCCAGCAGCTTAGAGGGGACACACTATGGCTACACCTTC.

CDR3 sequence: CASSWGVLDTGELFF. DNA of the CDR3: TGTGCCAGCAGCTGGGGAGTTTTGGACACCGGGGAGCTGTTTTTT. This chain connects TRBV5-6 to TRBJ2-2; possibly TRBD2 for D (5 bases). V was pared by 3 bases and J by 3 bases, with 12 bases between. Germline V gene sequence: CDR1 SGHDT, CDR2 YYEEEE. The CDR3 contains 15 residues.

The chain has TRBV5-1 and TRBJ2-1; TRBD1 matches at 10 bases. The CDR3 sequence is 14 residues long. Germline loops: CDR1 SGHRS, CDR2 YFSETQ. The ends lost 3 bases at V and 6 bases at J; junction bases unmatched: 3. The CDR3 loop is CASSSGQGINEQFF. In DNA form, the CDR3 reads TGCGCCAGCAGCTCGGGACAGGGGATCAATGAGCAGTTCTTC.

The chain is built from TRBV7-2 and TRBJ2-3; TRBD1 aligns across 10 bases. Germline-derived CDR1 and CDR2 are SGHTA and FQGNSA. CDR3 length: 15 residues. The ends lost 5 bases at V and 4 bases at J; junction bases unmatched: 6. The CDR3 loop is CASSRDRGWADTQYF. CDR3 DNA: TGTGCCAGCAGCCGGGACAGGGGTTGGGCAGATACGCAGTATTTT.